This T cell receptor (beta chain) was sequenced during a study of cytotoxic CD8 clonotypes in ibrutinib-treated CLL. The V gene end was trimmed by 0 bases and the J gene end by 4 bases; junction bases not matched to a gene: 13. The CDR3 is 18 amino acids. Germline V CDR1 and CDR2: LNHNV, YYDKDF (reference sequence). Data came from immunoSEQ multiplex PCR; TCRdb stores just in-frame clones and leaves some out. The table has about 300,000 clones, around 76% seen once. The chain uses TRBV15 and TRBJ2-3, with TRBD1 matching over 7 bases. This receptor was taken from a human donor with chronic lymphocytic leukemia. Sequenced material: PBMCs, taken at disease progression, from a patient treated with ibrutinib. The CDR3 bases are TGTGCCACCAGCAGAGATCGGTTGACAGGGTTAGTCCCAGATACGCAGTATTTT. Its translation: CATSRDRLTGLVPDTQYF.